This TCR beta chain appears in the sequencing data of a study of identical twins (TCRdb year 2016). About the full investigation: TCR alpha and beta repertoires from monozygotic twins, unrelated adults of various ages and cord blood were deep-sequenced to test whether fetal clonotypes persist. To rule out contamination, the twin experiments were replicated at different times with different library preparation protocols. Overall study results and their limits: Conclusions relied on cross-sectional statistical analysis, since the same donors could not be followed over many years. Excess twin sharing in beta out-of-frame sequences was weaker because fewer shared sequences lowered the signal-to-noise ratio. Abundant cord blood beta clonotypes had fewer insertions, young adult naive repertoires showed a similar but weaker trend, and memory repertoires showed no such trend. Recombination models systematically underestimated out-of-frame TCR alpha sharing in monozygotic twins but agreed with sharing between unrelated individuals. Zero-insertion analyses could be partly confounded by invariant T cells such as MAIT and iNKT, though diverse VJ usage argued against such confounding for most clonotypes. Compared with coincidental sharing between unrelated individuals, an excess of low generation-probability sequences was observed among out-of-frame TCR alpha sequences shared between twins.

Every donor was a healthy Caucasian. Miltenyi CD45RO+ enrichment and human naive T-cell isolation kits were used to isolate memory (CD45RO+) and naive T cells from PBMC. This clonotype turned up a few times. Which antigen it targets is not known. The record has no base qualities; no much larger clone is one base away. The library came from 5' RACE. Sequencing relied on an Illumina HiSeq 2000. Template switching introduced a universal primer binding site; the final cDNA contained a unique molecular identifier, enabling accurate counting of TCR cDNA molecules. Specific primers in the conserved constant-segment region were used to synthesize first-strand cDNA for the TCR alpha and beta chains. Each cDNA library was double barcoded, with a SMART-Mk sample barcode plus Illumina barcodes, to control for contamination. TruSeq adapter sequences along with Illumina sample barcodes were introduced in two successive PCR steps. The Illumina HiSeq platform was used with custom primers to sequence TCR alpha and beta cDNA libraries. In the paper's pipeline: Unique molecular identifiers were extracted from raw reads with MiGEC, and CDR3 positions were determined with MiXCR. For each individual, recombination models were inferred using an EM algorithm with the repgenHMM and IGoR tools. The analysis of shared clonotypes was done with the tcR package in R, with sharing normalized by the product of cloneset sizes. To study raw recombination without the effects of thymic and clonal selection, out-of-frame nonproductive sequences were analyzed. The public reads were run again by TCRdb, first through fastp at Q25 and then through MiXCR, and only productive beta chains were kept. Rows with a matching CDR3 protein are joined into one entry that keeps the most common DNA and genes. TCRdb's processing, not the study's, gives the V and J calls here. Here the sample has about 240,000 distinct CDR3 sequences; 8% to 11% occur a single time. The ten largest clones add up to approximately 11% of the sample.

CDR1 and CDR2 are read off the germline V gene as SGHTA and FQGNSA. Including the terminal cysteine and phenylalanine, the CDR3 comprises 15 residues. The kept DNA is CDR3 alone, 45 bases in frame from the first base. Deletion took 1 base off V and 1 base off J, with a span of 10 bases between the germline ends. This sequence uses TRBV7-2 and TRBJ1-1; a tentative D call is TRBD1 (5 bases match). This sequence originates from a man aged 45 to 65 in good health. The source material was memory T cells sorted from blood. The cell subset or site tag for this specimen amounts to: CD45RO+ enriched T cells. This receptor has the CDR3 CASSLVQGKNTEAFF. Read as DNA, the sequence is TGTGCCAGCAGCTTAGTCCAGGGCAAGAACACTGAAGCTTTCTTT.